The 16 T cell receptor beta chains listed next were all sequenced from one sample in a study of human T cells and chemical hapten exposure. Documented time point: patch test 2, 6 weeks after DPC sensitization. Treatment noted: therapeutic diphenylcyclopropenone sensitization with weekly scalp DPC. TCRdb fed the RACE reads into MiXCR, producing one record per CDR3 protein. The table has roughly 380,000 distinct CDR3 sequences, around 6% seen once. The sample in question was whole blood, obtained in connection with sensitization to the hapten diphenylcyclopropenone (DPC). These receptors were taken from a woman aged 18 to 35 with alopecia areata. Some clones in this sample may be carry-over from other donors' samples.

The table lists this clonotype with a few counts. The chain has TRBV10-2 and TRBJ2-3; TRBD2 is a possible D gene (5 bases). Germline-derived CDR1 and CDR2 are WSHSY and SAAADI. With 4 bases removed from V and 4 bases from J, the gap between germline ends came to 15 bases. The CDR3 loop spans 15 amino acids. This CDR3 reads CASSGPGLGADTQYF. The CDR3 nucleotides read TGCGCCAGCAGTGGGCCGGGCCTCGGGGCAGATACGCAGTATTTT.

This clonotype was seen repeatedly, ten times or more. The rearrangement joins TRBV7-2 to TRBJ2-3; D tentatively fits TRBD1 or TRBD2 (5 bases each). Germline CDR1 SGHTA, CDR2 FQGNSA. V lost 3 bases, J lost 6 bases, and 19 bases lay in between. The CDR3 consists of 16 residues. The CDR3 protein is CASSFGTEGSFDTQYF. The DNA for the CDR3 is TGTGCCAGCAGCTTCGGGACCGAGGGCTCATTCGATACGCAGTATTTT.

This clonotype was recorded a few times. The chain employs TRBV7-2 and TRBJ2-5, with D possibly matching TRBD1 (6 bases). V lost 6 bases to trimming and J lost 5 bases, with 19 bases between them. CDR3 length: 15 residues. Germline CDR1 reads SGHTA; CDR2 reads FQGNSA. The CDR3: CASSFTGSLPETQYF. As DNA, the CDR3 is TGTGCCAGCAGTTTCACAGGGTCCCTCCCGGAGACCCAGTACTTC. The full variable domain, rest sourced from reference TRBV7-2 and TRBJ2-5, is GAGVSQSPSNKVTEKGKDVELRCDPISGHTALYWYRQSLGQGLEFLIYFQGNSAPDKSGLPSDRFSAERTGGSVSTLTIQRTQQEDSAVYLCASSFTGSLPETQYFGPGTRLLVL.

The CDR3 sequence: CAISDPRTNYGYTF. In DNA, the CDR3 is TGTGCCATCAGTGATCCAAGGACTAACTATGGCTACACCTTC. J is TRBJ1-2 and V is TRBV10-3; D unclear. V was pared by 3 bases and J by 0 bases, with 8 bases between. CDR1 and CDR2 from the germline V gene are ENHRY and SYGVKD. The CDR3 consists of 14 residues.

This clonotype was detected only a few times. The rearrangement joins TRBV20-1 to TRBJ1-1; D gene uncertain. V was pared by 0 bases and J by 12 bases, with 23 bases between. CDR1 is DFQATT and CDR2 is SNEGSKA in the germline V gene (reference sequence). The CDR3 totals 15 residues. The CDR3 is CSARDPGGWASRTFF. CDR3 DNA sequence: TGCAGTGCTAGAGACCCAGGCGGGTGGGCCTCGAGGACTTTCTTT.

The V call is TRBV6-6, the J call TRBJ1-4, with D unresolved. V lost 6 bases and J lost 7, with 6 bases in between. Germline CDR1 and CDR2: MNHNY and SVGAGI (reference sequence). CDR3 size: 11 residues. The CDR3 DNA reads TGTGCCAGCAGCCCTCTTGAAAAACTGTTTTTT. It translates to CASSPLEKLFF.

This clonotype has a handful of counts. The J gene is TRBJ2-5, the V gene TRBV14; D gene uncertain. The CDR3 is 12 residues long. CDR1 is SGHDN and CDR2 is FVKESK in the germline V gene. V lost 5 bases, J lost 5 bases, and 9 bases lay in between. CDR3 bases: TGTGCCAGCAGCGGCTTAGGGGAGACCCAGTACTTC. It codes for CASSGLGETQYF.

In this sample, this clonotype turned up once. The chain couples TRBV4-3 to TRBJ1-5; D not certain. The CDR3 runs 13 residues. V lost 5 bases and J 1 base, leaving 6 bases between the germline ends. Germline V gives CDR1 LGHNA, CDR2 YSLEER. The CDR3 DNA reads as TGCGCCAGCAGCGGGTCCAGCAATCAGCCCCAGCATTTT. Protein product: CASSGSSNQPQHF.

Many counts were recorded for this clonotype. The chain combines TRBV12-3 or TRBV12-4 with TRBJ1-6; TRBD1 agrees at 7 bases. This CDR3 spans 18 amino acids. Unmatched junction bases numbered 19, after V lost 5 bases and J lost 9 bases. The CDR3 loop reads CASSPVYSNEGGSSPLHF. DNA of the CDR3: TGTGCCAGCAGTCCTGTATATTCTAACGAAGGGGGCAGTTCACCCCTCCACTTT.

This clonotype was observed many times. The V and J genes are TRBV7-8 and TRBJ2-2, with D maybe TRBD2 (7 bases). The length of the CDR3 is 15 residues. CDR1 SGHVS and CDR2 FQNEAQ come from the germline V gene. The V end was cut by 0 bases, the J end by 7 bases, with 12 bases between. The CDR3 loop is CASSLAGGPDGELFF. The CDR3 DNA is TGTGCCAGCAGCTTAGCGGGGGGGCCCGACGGGGAGCTGTTTTTT.

This clonotype was found many times. This rearrangement joins TRBV6-2 or TRBV6-3 to TRBJ1-1; tentatively, D is TRBD1 (6 bases). V lost 7 bases and J 4 bases, leaving 19 bases between the germline ends. There are 15 residues in the CDR3. Germline V gene data show CDR1 as MNHEY and CDR2 as SVGEGT. The CDR3 DNA reads TGTGCCAGCATCCCGCGGGGGGACACGGGCACTGAAGCTTTCTTT. It translates to CASIPRGDTGTEAFF.

This clonotype was counted between two and nine times. This rearrangement joins TRBV6-5 to TRBJ2-1; TRBD2 matches 7 bases. V was clipped by 8 bases and J by 6 bases; unmatched bases: 13. CDR3 length: 15 amino acids. Germline-derived CDR1 and CDR2 are MNHEY and SVGAGI. The CDR3, as DNA: TGTGCCAGCTGTCGAGCGGGGCCCGAAATCAATGAGCAGTTCTTC. Translating it yields CASCRAGPEINEQFF.

The genes are TRBV20-1 and TRBJ2-7, with TRBD1 identical over 9 bases. The CDR3 has 16 amino acids. Per the germline V gene, CDR1 is DFQATT and CDR2 is SNEGSKA (reference sequence). With 0 bases clipped from V and 6 bases from J, the junction kept 12 bases outside the gene matches. The CDR3 nucleotides read TGCAGTGCTAGAGATCACCCGGACAGGGGTAGTTCCGAGCAGTACTTC. The encoded protein is CSARDHPDRGSSEQYF.

This clonotype showed up many times. The J gene is TRBJ1-4, the V gene TRBV2; 10 positions agree with TRBD1. J lost 3 bases, V lost 5 bases, and 12 bases had no gene match. Germline V gene lookup returns CDR1 SNHLY and CDR2 FYNNEI. CDR3 length equals 18 residues. DNA of the CDR3: TGTGCCAGCAGTTCGGACAGGGGGAAAAATGGAGCTAATGAAAAACTGTTTTTT. Translated, it gives CASSSDRGKNGANEKLFF.

This clonotype was observed at least ten times. The chain couples TRBV7-2 to TRBJ1-6; 9 bases match TRBD1. The ends lost 8 bases at V and 6 bases at J; junction bases unmatched: 5. The CDR3 contains 14 residues. Germline CDR1 reads SGHTA; CDR2 reads FQGNSA. CDR3 sequence reads: CASGGTGLNSPLHF. The CDR3 DNA sequence: TGTGCCAGCGGCGGGACAGGGCTTAATTCACCCCTCCACTTT.

This clonotype was seen many times. The rearrangement joins TRBV6-5 to TRBJ2-1; D may correspond to TRBD1 or TRBD2 (6 bases each). Germline V gene sequence: CDR1 MNHEY, CDR2 SVGAGI. The V and J ends lost 5 bases and 7 bases respectively, with 18 bases between them. The CDR3 is made up of 15 amino acids. The CDR3 DNA is TGTGCCAGCAGTAGGGGGGCCTACGGTTTAAATGAGCAGTTCTTC. Its translation: CASSRGAYGLNEQFF.